These 22 T cell receptor beta chains were sequenced from one sample in a study of CD8 T cells in Susac syndrome (dated by TCRdb to about 2019). The library was prepared using the immunoSEQ multiplex PCR assay. RNA was extracted with the RNeasy kit and roughly 0.45 to 1 ug was reverse transcribed using random hexamers. The public reads were reanalyzed by TCRdb: fastp trimming at Q25, MiXCR alignment, in-frame beta chains only. Rows merge per CDR3 protein into single entries with the most common DNA and genes. The table for this sample lists 100,000 to 150,000 distinct CDR3 sequences; about 94% of them were counted only once. The ten largest clonotypes hold around 0.078% of the sample. Sequencing was performed on CD4+ T cells from PBMCs. Receptor source: a human donor in good health.

V usage is TRBV5-1 and J usage is TRBJ2-7, with 11 positions matching TRBD2. The CDR3 contains 14 residues. The germline CDR1 and CDR2 sequences are SGHRS and YFSETQ. Losses at the gene ends were 3 bases for V and 3 bases for J; bases not matched to a gene: 2. CDR3 amino acids: CASSSGTSGYEQYF. CDR3 DNA: TGCGCCAGCAGCTCCGGGACTAGCGGCTACGAGCAGTACTTC.

This clonotype was seen only once. The chain uses TRBV25-1 and TRBJ1-5, with D possibly matching TRBD1 (5 bases). V was clipped by 2 bases and J by 5 bases, with 13 bases between them. The CDR3 runs 15 residues. Germline V CDR1 and CDR2: MGHDK, SYGVNS. In DNA form, the CDR3 reads TGTGCCAGCAGTGAACCTGGGACGGGATATCAGCCCCAGCATTTT. This gives the protein CASSEPGTGYQPQHF.

This sequence joins TRBV18 and TRBJ2-5, with D tentatively TRBD1 or TRBD2 (5 bases each). The germline V and J ends were trimmed by 5 bases and 3 bases, with 16 bases remaining between them. CDR3 size: 15 residues. Germline values: CDR1 KGHSH, CDR2 LQKENI. The CDR3 sequence is CASSIIRDVEETQYF. CDR3 coding DNA: TGTGCCAGCTCAATAATCCGGGACGTAGAAGAGACCCAGTACTTC.

V usage is TRBV29-1 and J usage is TRBJ2-5, with D perhaps matching TRBD1 (5 bases). Trimming left V 1 base short and J 2 bases short, with 17 bases between. This CDR3 contains 16 residues. Germline assignment: CDR1 SQVTM and CDR2 ANQGSEA. The CDR3 region is CSVEVLAGKFQETQYF. CDR3 coding DNA: TGCAGCGTTGAAGTATTGGCAGGGAAATTTCAAGAGACCCAGTACTTC.

The V call is TRBV6-2 or TRBV6-3, the J call TRBJ1-5; D remains unclear. Deletions cut 4 bases from V and 0 bases from J, with 13 bases between. The length of the CDR3 is 16 residues. The germline CDR1 and CDR2 sequences are MNHEY and SVGEGT. CDR3 residues: CASSLPYADSNQPQHF. The CDR3 DNA reads as TGTGCCAGCAGTTTACCCTACGCGGATAGCAATCAGCCCCAGCATTTT.

The V call is TRBV18, the J call TRBJ1-1; TRBD1 aligns across 8 bases. The germline V gene has CDR1 KGHSH and CDR2 LQKENI. The CDR3 contains 13 residues. Unmatched junction bases numbered 1, after V lost 3 bases and J lost 4 bases. The CDR3 nucleotides read TGTGCCAGCTCACCTGACAGGGGCACTGAAGCTTTCTTT. Its translation: CASSPDRGTEAFF.

The table lists this clonotype with a count of one. The chain has TRBV18 and TRBJ2-5, with D perhaps TRBD1 (5 bases). CDR1 and CDR2 from the germline V gene are KGHSH and LQKENI. The CDR3 totals 15 residues. Trimming pared 6 bases from V and 8 bases from J, leaving 22 bases between. CDR3: CASSPPSGHQYTQYF. The CDR3 DNA reads TGTGCCAGCTCGCCGCCCTCAGGGCATCAGTACACCCAGTACTTC.

In this sample, this clonotype turned up once. The chain combines TRBV5-8 with TRBJ1-5, with 9 bases that match TRBD1. CDR1 is SGHTS and CDR2 is YDEGEE in the germline V gene. The V and J ends lost 0 bases and 0 bases, in that order; junction bases with no gene match: 4. This CDR3 spans 17 amino acids. The CDR3 is CASSLGQGGYSNQPQHF. The CDR3 DNA reads TGTGCCAGCAGCTTGGGACAGGGGGGTTATAGCAATCAGCCCCAGCATTTT.

The rearrangement joins TRBV3-1 to TRBJ2-1; TRBD2 matches 9 bases. This CDR3 has 18 amino acids. Germline assignment: CDR1 LGHDT and CDR2 YNNKEL (reference sequence). V lost 7 bases, J lost 6 bases, and 19 bases stayed unmatched. The CDR3 nucleotides are TGTGCCAGCAACCCGCTAGCGGGGAGCCCCTCCGAAATCAATGAGCAGTTCTTC. As protein: CASNPLAGSPSEINEQFF.

The chain links TRBV5-1 to TRBJ2-3; TRBD2 agrees at 8 bases. V lost 4 bases and J lost 3; bases outside the gene matches: 7. The CDR3 has 15 amino acids. From germline, CDR1 is SGHRS and CDR2 YFSETQ. The CDR3 DNA follows: TGCGCCAGCAGCATGGTCGGGAGGGGGACAGATACGCAGTATTTT. It yields the protein CASSMVGRGTDTQYF.

The chain carries TRBV5-4 and TRBJ1-1, with D possibly being TRBD1 (5 bases). CDR3 length: 13 residues. Trimming took 2 bases from V and 2 from J, leaving 7 bases between them. From germline, CDR1 is SGHNT and CDR2 YYREEE (reference sequence). The CDR3 region has the DNA TGTGCCAGCAGCTTACAGGCAAACACTGAAGCTTTCTTT. Protein sequence: CASSLQANTEAFF.

V and J are TRBV7-6 and TRBJ2-5, with 7 bases identical to TRBD1. Germline CDR1 SGHVS, CDR2 FNYEAQ. The CDR3 runs to 14 residues. Trimming cost V 0 bases and J 5 bases; bases outside gene matches: 3. CDR3 bases: TGTGCCAGCAGCTTAGCCGACAGGGTGGAGACCCAGTACTTC. It yields the protein CASSLADRVETQYF.

The genes are TRBV6-2 or TRBV6-3 and TRBJ2-6, with unresolved D. Trimming took off 4 bases at V and 1 base at J, with 11 bases between the two ends. The length of the CDR3 is 16 residues. Germline values: CDR1 MNHEY, CDR2 SVGEGT. The CDR3 is CASSSGRRSGANVLTF. As DNA, the CDR3 is TGTGCCAGCAGTTCAGGACGGAGATCTGGGGCCAACGTCCTGACTTTC.

This chain joins TRBV29-1 and TRBJ1-1; D call uncertain. Germline loops: CDR1 SQVTM, CDR2 ANQGSEA. V lost 5 bases and J lost 2, with 3 bases in between. The CDR3 is 10 amino acids. The CDR3 reads CSVKNTEAFF. The CDR3 DNA reads as TGCAGCGTTAAAAACACTGAAGCTTTCTTT. The whole variable domain, remainder taken from reference TRBV29-1 and TRBJ1-1, is SAVISQKPSRDICQRGTSLTIQCQVDSQVTMMFWYRQQPGQSLTLIATANQGSEATYESGFVIDKFPISRPNLTFSTLTVSNMSPEDSSIYLCSVKNTEAFFGQGTRLTVV.

This clonotype was recorded once. V and J are TRBV12-3 or TRBV12-4 and TRBJ2-7; TRBD1 agrees at 9 bases. J gave up 2 bases and V 1 base, and 3 bases lay outside the gene matches. This CDR3 is 15 amino acids long. The DNA of the CDR3 is TGTGCCAGCAGTTTAGGGGACAGGGACACCTACGAGCAGTACTTC. Translating it yields CASSLGDRDTYEQYF.

CDR3 nucleotides: TGTGCCAGCAGCTTAGGGTCGGCTAGCGGGAGGATTGAGCAGTTCTTC. Encoded protein: CASSLGSASGRIEQFF. This chain connects TRBV7-6 to TRBJ2-1; 11 bases map to TRBD2. This CDR3 region has 16 residues. From germline, CDR1 is SGHVS and CDR2 FNYEAQ. With 1 base clipped from V and 9 bases from J, the junction kept 8 bases outside the gene matches. Complete variable domain (other parts from reference TRBV7-6 and TRBJ2-1): GAGVSQSPRYKVTKRGQDVALRCDPISGHVSLYWYRQALGQGPEFLTYFNYEAQQDKSGLPNDRFSAERPEGSISTLTIQRTEQRDSAMYRCASSLGSASGRIEQFFGPGTRLTVL.

This chain joins TRBV20-1 and TRBJ2-5; D is ambiguous. The CDR3 is 16 amino acids. CDR1 and CDR2 (germline): DFQATT, SNEGSKA (reference sequence). V lost 1 base, J lost 0 bases, and 15 bases lay in between. CDR3 loop: CSARVSGGRYQETQYF. Here the CDR3 DNA reads TGCAGTGCTAGAGTCTCTGGCGGAAGGTACCAAGAGACCCAGTACTTC.

The table lists this clonotype with a count of one. The chain carries TRBV30 and TRBJ1-2; no firm D call. Germline V CDR1 and CDR2: GTSNPN, SVGIG (reference sequence). The CDR3 is 10 amino acids. Trimming removed 2 bases from V and 6 bases from J, with 4 bases in between. DNA for the CDR3: TGTGCCTGGAGTAGGGATGGCTACACCTTC. Translating gives CAWSRDGYTF. Based on the CDR3 plus reference TRBV30 and TRBJ1-2, the full variable domain is SQTIHQWPATLVQPVGSPLSLECTVEGTSNPNLYWYRQAAGRGLQLLFYSVGIGQISSEVPQNLSASRPQDRQFILSSKKLLLSDSGFYLCAWSRDGYTFGSGTRLTVV.

This chain joins TRBV3-1 and TRBJ2-7; D is uncertain. The CDR3 is 14 residues long. Trimming shortened V by 0 bases and J by 2 bases, and 8 bases separated the two germline ends. CDR1 LGHDT and CDR2 YNNKEL come from the germline V gene (reference sequence). Written as DNA, the CDR3 is TGTGCCAGCAGCCAAGATACAGCGACCTACGAGCAGTACTTC. It translates to CASSQDTATYEQYF.

V is TRBV20-1 and J is TRBJ1-2; TRBD1 matches 8 bases. Per the germline V gene, CDR1 is DFQATT and CDR2 is SNEGSKA (reference sequence). With V trimmed by 5 bases and J by 8 bases, 10 bases remained unmatched. The CDR3 extends over 13 amino acids. The DNA of the CDR3 is TGCAGTGCTGATACCGGGACAGGCCGAGGCTACACCTTC. Amino acids: CSADTGTGRGYTF.

The chain has TRBV10-3 and TRBJ2-7; D perhaps matches TRBD2 (6 bases). V was shortened by 8 bases and J by 7 bases, with 18 bases between the two germline ends. The germline gives CDR1 ENHRY, CDR2 SYGVKD. The CDR3 extends over 13 amino acids. This CDR3 is CAIGGREKGEQYF. CDR3 nucleotide sequence: TGTGCCATCGGTGGACGGGAGAAGGGGGAGCAGTACTTC.

The chain recombines TRBV4-2 with TRBJ2-7; D ambiguous. Germline V gene lookup returns CDR1 LGHNA and CDR2 YNFKEQ. The CDR3 is made up of 14 amino acids. Trimming took off 0 bases at V and 6 bases at J, with 12 bases between the two ends. The DNA of the CDR3 is TGTGCCAGCAGCCAAGATTTACACCCCGCCGAGCAGTACTTC. Amino acids: CASSQDLHPAEQYF.